The next 21 T cell receptor beta chains were all read from a single sample in a study of human T cells and chemical hapten exposure. Individual cDNA molecules (in the library) carried attached unique molecular identifiers. TCRdb called the reads again in MiXCR, with one record for every CDR3 protein. The table records about 120,000 distinct CDR3 sequences, more than 8.5% of them present only once. The study extracted total RNA from unfractionated whole blood. Sequences were obtained from whole blood. The receptors shown here come from a human donor in good health. Some clones in this sample may be carry-over from other donors' samples.

The V gene is TRBV6-6, the J gene TRBJ1-1, with a possible D match to TRBD1 (6 bases). The germline V gene has CDR1 MNHNY and CDR2 SVGAGI (reference sequence). The V and J ends lost 2 bases and 8 bases respectively, with 9 bases between them. CDR3 size: 12 residues. CDR3 sequence (DNA): TGTGCCAGCAGTTACCGGGGGCGCGAAGCTTTCTTT. This gives the protein CASSYRGREAFF.

This clonotype was recorded many times. V is TRBV6-5 and J is TRBJ2-6, with no clear D. The germline V gene encodes CDR1 MNHEY and CDR2 SVGAGI. The CDR3 is 14 amino acids. The germline V and J ends were trimmed by 3 bases and 2 bases, with 5 bases remaining between them. CDR3 coding DNA: TGTGCCAGCAGTTATTTGGCTGGGGCCAACGTCCTGACTTTC. Its protein product is CASSYLAGANVLTF.

This clonotype came up a few times. The genes are TRBV10-3 and TRBJ1-1, with a possible D match to TRBD1 (5 bases). Trimming shortened V by 6 bases and J by 5 bases, and 10 bases separated the two germline ends. The CDR3 totals 12 residues. Germline-derived CDR1 and CDR2 are ENHRY and SYGVKD. The CDR3: CAISLQDTEAFF. The CDR3 DNA is TGTGCCATCAGCCTACAGGATACTGAAGCTTTCTTT.

This clonotype showed up just a few times. This chain joins TRBV5-3 and TRBJ1-2; D is ambiguous. TRBV5-3 falls under the ORF class, with uncertain function. V shed 1 base and J shed 1 base, with 8 bases lying between them. The CDR3 loop spans 14 amino acids. The CDR3 nucleotides read TGTGCCAGAAGCTTGACGCCAGATAACTATGGCTACACCTTC. It is translated as CARSLTPDNYGYTF.

This clonotype was seen at least ten times. The genes are TRBV13 and TRBJ2-4; TRBD1 or TRBD2 may be the D gene (5 bases each). CDR1 PRHDT and CDR2 FYEKMQ come from the germline V gene (reference sequence). This CDR3 spans 15 amino acids. V was clipped by 5 bases and J by 0 bases, with 11 bases between them. CDR3 DNA sequence: TGTGCCAGCAGCGGAGACGGGACAGCCAAAAACATTCAGTACTTC. Translating gives CASSGDGTAKNIQYF.

This clonotype has only a few counts. V usage is TRBV29-1 and J usage is TRBJ2-3; 7 bases fit TRBD2. This CDR3 has 18 residues. V gave up 5 bases and J gave up 4 bases; unmatched junction bases: 21. The germline gives CDR1 SQVTM, CDR2 ANQGSEA. CDR3: CSVRGWASGYEPADTQYF. The CDR3, as DNA: TGCAGCGTTCGGGGTTGGGCTAGCGGTTACGAACCGGCAGATACGCAGTATTTT.

This clonotype was observed at least ten times. The chain uses TRBV7-2 and TRBJ1-1; D gene ambiguous. Trimming removed 0 bases from V and 0 bases from J, with 8 bases in between. CDR1 SGHTA and CDR2 FQGNSA come from the germline V gene. This CDR3 has 15 amino acids. The CDR3 spells CASSLAFIMNTEAFF. The CDR3 bases are TGTGCCAGCAGCTTAGCTTTTATCATGAACACTGAAGCTTTCTTT.

This clonotype appeared a few times. The chain employs TRBV2 and TRBJ1-5; D remains ambiguous. CDR1 SNHLY and CDR2 FYNNEI come from the germline V gene. Trimming shortened V by 1 base and J by 3 bases, and 10 bases separated the two germline ends. The CDR3 totals 15 residues. Here the CDR3 DNA reads TGTGCCAGCAGTGAAGATGCAGGTCCCAATCAGCCCCAGCATTTT. It codes for CASSEDAGPNQPQHF.

This clonotype has ten or more counts. The CDR3 nucleotides read TGTGCCAGCAGCTTAGACAGGGAGATCACTGAAGCTTTCTTT. As protein: CASSLDREITEAFF. The genes are TRBV7-9 and TRBJ1-1, with D maybe TRBD1 (6 bases). There are 14 residues in the CDR3. The germline V and J ends were trimmed by 1 base and 4 bases, with 10 bases remaining between them. The germline V gene has CDR1 SEHNR and CDR2 FQNEAQ (reference sequence).

This chain connects TRBV4-3 to TRBJ1-2; no reliable D call. Germline CDR1 is LGHNA and CDR2 is YSLEER. The CDR3 is 14 amino acids. V lost 1 base to trimming and J lost 6 bases, with 12 bases between them. The CDR3 bases are TGCGCCAGCAGCCAAGGCGGGTTGTCTAATGGCTACACCTTC. Protein product: CASSQGGLSNGYTF.

The V call is TRBV7-8, the J call TRBJ2-6; 10 bases agree with TRBD2. The ends lost 7 bases at V and 0 bases at J; junction bases unmatched: 18. This CDR3 is 21 amino acids long. Germline CDR1 SGHVS, CDR2 FQNEAQ. The CDR3 sequence is CASNLGVPRTSGDSGANVLTF. The DNA for the CDR3 is TGTGCCAGCAACTTGGGAGTTCCTAGGACTAGCGGAGACTCTGGGGCCAACGTCCTGACTTTC. Supplemented by reference TRBV7-8 and TRBJ2-6, the full variable domain reads GAGVSQSPRYKVAKRGQDVALRCDPISGHVSLFWYQQALGQGPEFLTYFQNEAQLDKSGLPSDRFFAERPEGSVSTLKIQRTQQEDSAVYLCASNLGVPRTSGDSGANVLTFGAGSRLTVL.

The chain uses TRBV4-2 and TRBJ2-7, with 8 bases lining up with TRBD1. Germline V gives CDR1 LGHNA, CDR2 YNFKEQ. V lost 1 base to trimming and J lost 5 bases; unmatched junction nucleotides: 7. The CDR3 covers 15 residues. CDR3 DNA sequence: TGTGCCAGCAGCCAAGGTAAACAGGGGGAGGACGAGCAGTACTTC. The encoded protein is CASSQGKQGEDEQYF.

The chain links TRBV6-2 or TRBV6-3 to TRBJ2-1; D unclear. Germline assignment: CDR1 MNHEY and CDR2 SVGEGT. CDR3 size: 15 residues. The V gene lost 8 bases and the J gene lost 5 bases, with 19 bases spanning the gap. CDR3 sequence: CASSAWGFGDNEQFF. Here the CDR3 DNA reads TGTGCCAGCTCGGCCTGGGGTTTTGGGGACAATGAGCAGTTCTTC.

V is TRBV28 and J is TRBJ2-1; possibly TRBD2 for D (6 bases). CDR1 MDHEN and CDR2 SYDVKM come from the germline V gene. This CDR3 is built from 15 residues. V lost 6 bases and J 8 bases, leaving 20 bases between the germline ends. CDR3 residues: CASSLTDYAVHEQFF. CDR3 sequence (DNA): TGTGCCAGCAGCCTTACGGACTACGCTGTACATGAGCAGTTCTTC.

This clonotype was seen a few times. This chain links TRBV29-1 with TRBJ2-7, with 9 bases that match TRBD2. CDR1 and CDR2 from the germline V gene are SQVTM and ANQGSEA. The CDR3 consists of 13 residues. V lost 5 bases and J lost 0; bases outside the gene matches: 2. CDR3 sequence: CSVRGRASYEQYF. As DNA, the CDR3 is TGCAGCGTTCGCGGGAGGGCCTCCTACGAGCAGTACTTC.

This clonotype was detected many times. The chain links TRBV14 to TRBJ1-3; the D is unclear. Trimming left V 0 bases short and J 4 bases short, with 7 bases between. Germline V gene lookup returns CDR1 SGHDN and CDR2 FVKESK. This CDR3 has 14 amino acids. The CDR3 nucleotides read TGTGCCAGCAGCCAAGATAACATAGGAAACACCATATATTTT. This gives the protein CASSQDNIGNTIYF.

This rearrangement joins TRBV7-9 to TRBJ2-2, with 7 bases that match TRBD2. The CDR3 has 14 amino acids. Trimming took 6 bases from V and 5 from J; bases not matched to a gene: 6. Germline values: CDR1 SEHNR, CDR2 FQNEAQ (reference sequence). CDR3 amino acids: CASSQEAGTGELFF. CDR3 sequence (DNA): TGTGCCAGCAGTCAAGAAGCGGGGACCGGGGAGCTGTTTTTT.

This rearrangement joins TRBV28 to TRBJ1-2; D is perhaps TRBD1 (6 bases). The V end lost 4 bases, the J end lost 4 bases, and 16 bases lay between the germline ends. CDR1 and CDR2 from the germline V gene are MDHEN and SYDVKM. This CDR3 is 15 amino acids long. Written as DNA, the CDR3 is TGTGCCAGCAGTTCGACCGCGACAGGTCTCTATGGCTACACCTTC. This encodes CASSSTATGLYGYTF.

At least ten counts were recorded for this clonotype. V and J are TRBV5-1 and TRBJ1-1; D is undetermined. CDR3 size: 16 residues. CDR1 SGHRS and CDR2 YFSETQ come from the germline V gene. V was trimmed by 1 base and J by 0 bases, leaving 13 bases between them. CDR3 protein: CASSLLQNSMNTEAFF. CDR3 nucleotide sequence: TGCGCCAGCAGCTTGTTGCAGAACTCCATGAACACTGAAGCTTTCTTT.

This clonotype was seen repeatedly, ten times or more. The gene calls are TRBV6-2 or TRBV6-3 and TRBJ1-5; no clear D. Germline V lookup: CDR1 MNHEY, CDR2 SVGEGT. The V gene lost 0 bases and the J gene lost 4 bases, with 13 bases spanning the gap. CDR3 length equals 16 residues. CDR3 sequence: CASSYSDPGGNQPQHF. In nucleotides, the CDR3 is TGTGCCAGCAGTTACTCAGATCCTGGAGGGAATCAGCCCCAGCATTTT.

This CDR3 is CASSLVATNTGELFF. The CDR3 nucleotides read TGTGCCAGCAGTTTGGTCGCAACGAACACCGGGGAGCTGTTTTTT. The chain combines TRBV12-3 or TRBV12-4 with TRBJ2-2; D gene uncertain. The CDR3 covers 15 residues. Between the trimmed V and J ends, which lost 3 bases and 0 bases, there was a span of 8 bases.